Listed below are T cell receptor beta chains from one sample, sequenced in a study of blood T cell repertoires in COVID-19. Sequencing used immunoSEQ multiplex PCR; TCRdb keeps in-frame clones, though not all of them. The sample consists of 400,000 or so clones, over 75% of them appearing once. The specimen was PBMCs or T cells enriched from blood (not recorded which). Receptors originate from a man aged 30 to 45 who had recovered from COVID-19. The CDR3 runs from the conserved cysteine through the conserved F or W. D genes are given only for firm matches. Not every row has a clone size; where given, it reads once, few, many or a size class.

size,J,V,D,DNA,CDR3
-,TRBJ1-1,TRBV5-8,TRBD1,TGTGCCAGCAACGGACAGGGCCCGAACACTGAAGCTTTCTTT,CASNGQGPNTEAFF
-,TRBJ2-1,TRBV15,-,TGTGCCACCAGCAGACAGGACAATGAGCAGTTCTTC,CATSRQDNEQFF
-,TRBJ1-1,TRBV3-1/TRBV3-2,TRBD1,TGTGCCAGCAGCCACCTCGACAGGGGCACTGAAGCTTTCTTT,CASSHLDRGTEAFF
-,TRBJ1-4,TRBV29-1,TRBD1,TGCAGCGCCGGGACAGGGCCAAATGAAAAACTGTTTTTT,CSAGTGPNEKLFF
once,TRBJ1-5,TRBV15,TRBD1,TGTGCCACCAGCAGACCAATCGACAGGGGTGACCAGCCCCAGCATTTT,CATSRPIDRGDQPQHF
-,TRBJ2-6,TRBV5-7,TRBD1,TGTGCCAGCAGCTTGGAGACAGGGGACCCTGGGGCCAACGTCCTGACTTTC,CASSLETGDPGANVLTF
-,TRBJ2-7,TRBV7-9,TRBD1,TGTGCCAGCAGCTCCTCGACAGGGGCCTACGAGCAGTACTTC,CASSSSTGAYEQYF
once,TRBJ2-2,TRBV5-5,TRBD1,TGTGCCAGCAGCGCCCAGACCGGGACAGGGCTAACCGGGGAGCTGTTTTTT,CASSAQTGTGLTGELFF
-,TRBJ1-2,TRBV7-9,TRBD1,TGTGCCAGCAGCTCAGGGACAGGGTTCGGCTACACCTTC,CASSSGTGFGYTF
-,TRBJ1-1,TRBV6-5,-,TGTGCCAGCCGAGACAGGAACACTGAAGCTTTCTTT,CASRDRNTEAFF
-,TRBJ2-7,TRBV11-2,-,TGTGCCAGCAGCCCGGGCTACGAGCAGTACTTC,CASSPGYEQYF
-,TRBJ2-3,TRBV29-1,TRBD1,TGCAGCGTAAGAGGGACAGGGGGCGGCACAGATACGCAGTATTTT,CSVRGTGGGTDTQYF
-,TRBJ2-1,TRBV5-1,-,TGCGCCAGCAGCTTGGGACAGCACAATGAGCAGTTCTTC,CASSLGQHNEQFF
-,TRBJ1-6,TRBV5-5,-,TGTGCCAGCAGCTTGGTGGTCGGGGAAAGTTCACCCCTCCACTTT,CASSLVVGESSPLHF
once,TRBJ2-5,TRBV6-5,-,TGTGCCAGCAGCCTCAGGGATGGTTACGGGGAGACCCAGTACTTC,CASSLRDGYGETQYF
-,TRBJ2-7,TRBV27,TRBD2,TGTGCCAGCAGTTCCGGACTAGCGGGAATCAACGAGCAGTACTTC,CASSSGLAGINEQYF
-,TRBJ1-1,TRBV14,-,TGTGCCAGCAGGTACGGGGGGACGGTGAACACTGAAGCTTTCTTT,CASRYGGTVNTEAFF
once,TRBJ1-1,TRBV18,-,TGTGCCAGCTCCCTGACAGGTCAGAACACTGAAGCTTTCTTT,CASSLTGQNTEAFF
-,TRBJ2-2,TRBV5-4,TRBD1,TGTGCCAGCAGCTCCGGGGACAGGGTATTCGGGGAGCTGTTTTTT,CASSSGDRVFGELFF
-,TRBJ1-2,TRBV28,-,TGTGCCAGCAGTCCTGGGGGCAGGGGCTACACCTTC,CASSPGGRGYTF
-,TRBJ1-6,TRBV7-6,-,TGTGCCAGCAGCTTATCCGGGAATTCACCCCTCCACTTT,CASSLSGNSPLHF
-,TRBJ1-4,TRBV13,-,TGTGCCAGCAGCTCTAACGACAGAGAGAATGAAAAACTGTTTTTT,CASSSNDRENEKLFF
-,TRBJ2-3,TRBV12-3/TRBV12-4,-,TGTGCCAGCCGACGGGTGGGTACGCAGTATTTT,CASRRVGTQYF
-,TRBJ1-5,TRBV3-1/TRBV3-2,-,TGTGCCAGCAGCCAAGGGACAAGAGGTTGGAATCAGCCCCAGCATTTT,CASSQGTRGWNQPQHF
-,TRBJ2-7,TRBV3-1/TRBV3-2,TRBD1,TGTGCCAGCAGCCTTCAATGGACAGGGACCTACGAGCAGTACTTC,CASSLQWTGTYEQYF